The 21 T cell receptor beta chains presented below share a single source sample, sequenced in a study of T-cell reconstitution after alpha-beta-depleted transplantation in children. It was with unique molecular identifiers that the TCRbeta library was prepared. MiXCR, applied by TCRdb to the PCR reads, yields one record per CDR3 protein. The table shows just under 550,000 distinct CDR3 sequences, with around 18% occurring only once. This specimen consisted of PBMCs from the stem cell graft donor, obtained from the stem cell graft. The receptors originated from a human donor who donated a stem cell graft to a child with acute lymphoblastic leukemia.

The table lists this clonotype with a count of one. The genes are TRBV20-1 and TRBJ2-1; D is possibly TRBD2 (6 bases). The CDR3 spans 12 residues. The V gene's germline CDR1 is DFQATT and CDR2 SNEGSKA (reference sequence). With 4 bases removed from V and 5 bases from J, the gap between germline ends came to 9 bases. The CDR3 spells CSAISGNNEQFF. CDR3 nucleotides: TGCAGTGCTATTAGCGGAAACAATGAGCAGTTCTTC.

The chain recombines TRBV5-1 with TRBJ2-7, with 11 bases that match TRBD1. V dropped 2 bases and J dropped 7; count of bases not matched to a gene: 5. The germline CDR1 and CDR2 sequences are SGHRS and YFSETQ. This CDR3 has 14 residues. CDR3 in DNA: TGCGCCAGCAGCTTCGGACAGGGGGCGGGAGAGCAGTACTTC. Translation: CASSFGQGAGEQYF.

As for this clonotype: One junction end disagrees with the germline gene, perhaps due to a read error. The chain employs TRBV12-3 or TRBV12-4 and TRBJ2-6; possibly TRBD2 for D (7 bases). This CDR3 is built from 19 residues. The chain's CDR3 is CASSLVLAPLGGGANGLTF. In DNA form, the CDR3 reads TGTGCCAGCAGTTTAGTACTAGCGCCCCTTGGGGGGGGGGCCAACGGCCTGACTTTC.

The sample holds a few counts of this clonotype. This chain connects TRBV7-9 to TRBJ2-5, with D tentatively TRBD1 (6 bases). Between the trimmed V and J ends, which lost 10 bases and 3 bases, there was a span of 18 bases. The CDR3 loop spans 14 amino acids. CDR1 and CDR2 (germline): SEHNR, FQNEAQ (reference sequence). CDR3 sequence (DNA): TGTGCCACCCACAGGGCAGGGAGTAAAGAGACCCAGTACTTC. The encoded protein is CATHRAGSKETQYF.

This clonotype was recorded a few times. The chain links TRBV10-1 to TRBJ2-7; D may correspond to TRBD1 or TRBD2 (6 bases each). CDR1 is WNHNN and CDR2 is SYGVQD in the germline V gene (reference sequence). The V end was cut by 4 bases, the J end by 5 bases, with 9 bases between. The CDR3 totals 12 residues. The CDR3 sequence is CASSAGADEQYF. Written as DNA, the CDR3 is TGCGCCAGCAGTGCGGGGGCCGACGAGCAGTACTTC.

This chain joins TRBV10-3 and TRBJ2-5; TRBD2 matches 7 bases. The CDR3 consists of 14 residues. Unmatched junction bases numbered 10, after V lost 8 bases and J lost 4 bases. The germline V gene encodes CDR1 ENHRY and CDR2 SYGVKD. For the CDR3, the DNA is TGTGCCATCGCGGAGGGCGGGAGTAGAGAGACCCAGTACTTC. This gives the protein CAIAEGGSRETQYF.

The rearrangement links TRBV7-9 to TRBJ1-1; TRBD1 matches 7 bases. This CDR3 is 17 amino acids long. Trimming at V came to 3 bases and at J to 0 bases, leaving 10 bases not matched to a gene. Per the germline V gene, CDR1 is SEHNR and CDR2 is FQNEAQ (reference sequence). The CDR3 protein is CASSFPRDRPLNTEAFF. In nucleotides, the CDR3 is TGTGCCAGCAGCTTTCCACGGGACAGACCTCTGAACACTGAAGCTTTCTTT.

The V and J genes are TRBV2 and TRBJ2-6; possibly TRBD1 for D (5 bases). The V gene's germline CDR1 is SNHLY and CDR2 FYNNEI. The germline V and J ends were trimmed by 5 bases and 0 bases, with 8 bases remaining between them. This CDR3 spans 15 amino acids. Written as DNA, the CDR3 is TGTGCCAGCAGTATGACAGCCTCTGGGGCCAACGTCCTGACTTTC. It translates to CASSMTASGANVLTF.

A few counts support this clonotype. This chain links TRBV20-1 with TRBJ2-3; no clear D. Germline V gives CDR1 DFQATT, CDR2 SNEGSKA (reference sequence). The CDR3 spans 11 residues. Trimming removed 6 bases at V and 8 bases at J, with 12 bases between. DNA of the CDR3: TGCAGTGCCCTCGGCCAGCGTACGCAGTATTTT. Translating it yields CSALGQRTQYF.

This chain connects TRBV20-1 to TRBJ2-2, with D possibly TRBD1 on 5 matching bases. V was trimmed by 6 bases and J by 0 bases, leaving 11 bases between them. Germline CDR1 DFQATT, CDR2 SNEGSKA (reference sequence). The CDR3 spans 14 residues. CDR3: CSAKAGSNTGELFF. The CDR3, as DNA: TGCAGTGCAAAGGCAGGGTCGAACACCGGGGAGCTGTTTTTT.

CDR3 in DNA: TGCGCCAGCAGCTTGACAGGGGGCACTCAGCCCCAGCATTTT. This translates into CASSLTGGTQPQHF. The chain has TRBV5-1 and TRBJ1-5; TRBD1 agrees at 9 bases. From germline, CDR1 is SGHRS and CDR2 YFSETQ. This CDR3 is 14 amino acids long. Trimming took 1 base from V and 6 from J; bases not matched to a gene: 2.

This chain links TRBV12-3 or TRBV12-4 with TRBJ2-1; D might be TRBD2 (6 bases). V dropped 6 bases and J dropped 2 bases, with 20 bases sitting between them. This CDR3 has 17 amino acids. CDR3 residues: CASRLPGATPPYNEQFF. CDR3 DNA sequence: TGTGCCAGCAGACTACCGGGAGCAACGCCCCCCTACAATGAGCAGTTCTTC.

This clonotype was counted only a few times. The chain is built from TRBV5-1 and TRBJ1-2; D is unclear. There are 13 residues in the CDR3. Trimming cost V 0 bases and J 5 bases, with 8 bases left between them. Germline lookup yields CDR1 SGHRS and CDR2 YFSETQ. In DNA, the CDR3 is TGCGCCAGCAGCTTGGTGGTTGAATATGGCTACACCTTC. It encodes CASSLVVEYGYTF.

This clonotype showed up just a few times. The J gene is TRBJ2-7, the V gene TRBV5-1; D perhaps matches TRBD2 (6 bases). The germline gives CDR1 SGHRS, CDR2 YFSETQ. V was pared by 0 bases and J by 5 bases, with 27 bases between. This CDR3 comprises 19 residues. Here the CDR3 DNA reads TGCGCCAGCAGCTTGGATCCTGGCTTCATCACAGTTGGCGGGAACGAGCAGTACTTC. Translation: CASSLDPGFITVGGNEQYF.

The rearrangement links TRBV18 to TRBJ2-7, with D perhaps matching TRBD1 (5 bases). Looked up from germline, CDR1 is KGHSH and CDR2 is LQKENI. CDR3 size: 16 residues. V was clipped by 3 bases and J by 7 bases, with 22 bases between them. The CDR3 sequence: CASSPETSPRGREQYF. CDR3 in DNA: TGTGCCAGCTCACCCGAAACATCTCCTAGGGGTCGGGAGCAGTACTTC.

This clonotype occurred many times. This chain uses TRBV5-1 with TRBJ1-2; maybe TRBD1 (5 bases). Germline V gene sequence: CDR1 SGHRS, CDR2 YFSETQ. Trimming cost V 7 bases and J 4 bases, with 11 bases left between them. The CDR3 is made up of 12 amino acids. The CDR3 DNA sequence: TGCGCCAGCTCGGCAGGGAGCTATGGCTACACCTTC. It specifies CASSAGSYGYTF.

V usage is TRBV20-1 and J usage is TRBJ1-1; no definite D call. Germline V gene lookup returns CDR1 DFQATT and CDR2 SNEGSKA (reference sequence). The CDR3 runs to 13 residues. The V and J ends lost 0 bases and 7 bases respectively, with 12 bases between them. The CDR3 loop is CSARDPNKIEAFF. The CDR3 nucleotides read TGCAGTGCTAGAGATCCCAACAAAATTGAAGCTTTCTTT.

This clonotype has more than one count but fewer than ten. CDR3 loop: CASSPTERTSEQFF. As DNA, the CDR3 is TGTGCCAGCAGCCCAACCGAGAGGACTAGTGAGCAGTTCTTC. J is TRBJ2-1 and V is TRBV5-6; 7 nucleotides align to TRBD2. The CDR3 has 14 amino acids. Germline V CDR1 and CDR2: SGHDT, YYEEEE. V trimming: 4 bases; J trimming: 9 bases; junction bases outside the gene matches: 10.

CDR3 in amino acids: CASSEGPSEQYF. The CDR3 DNA reads as TGTGCCAGCAGTGAGGGGCCGTCCGAGCAGTACTTC. The genes are TRBV2 and TRBJ2-7, with D possibly matching TRBD1 (5 bases). The germline CDR1 and CDR2 sequences are SNHLY and FYNNEI. V lost 3 bases and J 6 bases, leaving 9 bases between the germline ends. The CDR3 is made up of 12 amino acids. The full variable domain, in which reference TRBV2 and TRBJ2-7 provide the parts outside the CDR3, is EPEVTQTPSHQVTQMGQEVILRCVPISNHLYFYWYRQILGQKVEFLVSFYNNEISEKSEIFDDQFSVERPDGSNFTLKIRSTKLEDSAMYFCASSEGPSEQYFGPGTRLTVT.

This clonotype was seen a few times. The V gene is TRBV27, the J gene TRBJ2-3, with a possible D match to TRBD2 (5 bases). The CDR3 consists of 15 residues. Germline V gives CDR1 MNHEY, CDR2 SMNVEV (reference sequence). Trimming took off 2 bases at V and 0 bases at J, with 9 bases between the two ends. This CDR3 is CASSLRAESTDTQYF. Here the CDR3 DNA reads TGTGCCAGCAGTTTACGAGCGGAGAGCACAGATACGCAGTATTTT.

This clonotype turned up a few times. The chain carries TRBV20-1 and TRBJ2-2; 10 nucleotides agree with TRBD2. The CDR3 length is 15 residues. Per the germline V gene, CDR1 is DFQATT and CDR2 is SNEGSKA (reference sequence). V shed 6 bases and J 9 bases; nucleotides not matched to a gene: 13. CDR3 coding DNA: TGCAGTGCCACCGACTTGCTAGCGGGAGAGCGGGAGCTGTTTTTT. Translating it yields CSATDLLAGERELFF.